This TCR beta chain was sequenced in a study of blood T cell repertoires in COVID-19. Overall study: The study drew acute and convalescent COVID-19 samples from the United States, Italy and Spain. T cells, B-cell-depleted T cells, or PBMCs supplied cDNA or gDNA.

Germline loops: CDR1 SGHRS, CDR2 YFSETQ. V lost 0 bases and J 2 bases, leaving 18 bases between the germline ends. The CDR3 contains 17 residues. The table came from immunoSEQ multiplex PCR; TCRdb's copy has only in-frame clones and leaves some out. Of some 230,000 clones in the sample, approximately 83% were seen once. This chain connects TRBV5-1 to TRBJ2-7; TRBD1 is a possible D gene (6 bases). Sequencing was performed on peripheral blood. This sequence originates from a woman between 50 and 59 years old with acute or convalescent COVID-19. The CDR3 nucleotides read TGCGCCAGCAGCTTGGAGGCTCAGGGGCCCTCCACCTACGAGCAGTACTTC. The encoded protein is CASSLEAQGPSTYEQYF.